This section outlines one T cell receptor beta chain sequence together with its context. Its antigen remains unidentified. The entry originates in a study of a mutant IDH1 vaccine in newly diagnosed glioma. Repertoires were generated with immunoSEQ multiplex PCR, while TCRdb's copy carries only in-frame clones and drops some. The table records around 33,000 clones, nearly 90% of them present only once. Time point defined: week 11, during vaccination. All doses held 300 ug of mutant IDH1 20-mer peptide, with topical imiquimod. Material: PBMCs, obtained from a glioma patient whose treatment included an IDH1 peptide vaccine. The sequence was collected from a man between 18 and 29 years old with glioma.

The CDR3 loop reads CASSPMNYEQYF. For the CDR3, the DNA is TGTGCCAGCAGCCCCATGAACTACGAGCAGTACTTC. The V and J genes are TRBV7-9 and TRBJ2-7; D gene unclear. The CDR3 consists of 12 residues. V lost 5 bases to trimming and J lost 3 bases, with 8 bases between them. Germline CDR1 SEHNR, CDR2 FQNEAQ (reference sequence).